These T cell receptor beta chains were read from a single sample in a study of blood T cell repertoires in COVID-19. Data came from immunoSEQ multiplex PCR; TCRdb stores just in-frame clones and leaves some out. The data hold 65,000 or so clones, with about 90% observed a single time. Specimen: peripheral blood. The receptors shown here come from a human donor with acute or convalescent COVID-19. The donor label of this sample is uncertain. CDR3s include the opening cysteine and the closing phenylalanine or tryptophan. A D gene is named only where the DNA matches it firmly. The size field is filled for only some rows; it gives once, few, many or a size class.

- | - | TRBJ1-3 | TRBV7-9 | CASTHGSSGNTIYF | TGTGCCAGCACCCACGGGAGCTCTGGAAACACCATATATTTT
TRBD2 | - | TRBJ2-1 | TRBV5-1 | CASSLIAGVYNEQFF | TGCGCCAGCAGCTTGATAGCGGGGGTATACAATGAGCAGTTCTTC
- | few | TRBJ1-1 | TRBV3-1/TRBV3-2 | CASSQDSGEAEAFF | TGTGCCAGCAGCCAAGATAGCGGGGAGGCTGAAGCTTTCTTT
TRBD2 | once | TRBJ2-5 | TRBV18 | CASQGLDAETQYF | TGTGCCAGCCAGGGACTAGATGCGGAGACCCAGTACTTC
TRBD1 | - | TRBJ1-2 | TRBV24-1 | CATSDGTGGIANYGYTF | TGTGCCACCAGTGATGGAACAGGGGGGATCGCTAACTATGGCTACACCTTC
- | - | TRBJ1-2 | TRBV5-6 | CASSLARGYTF | TGTGCCAGCAGCTTGGCGCGGGGCTACACCTTC
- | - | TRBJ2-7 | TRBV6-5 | CVLEGTYEQYF | TGTGTCCTGGAGGGCACCTACGAGCAGTACTTC
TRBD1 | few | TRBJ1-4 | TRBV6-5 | CATRQGWSEEKLFF | TGTGCCACAAGACAGGGTTGGAGTGAAGAAAAACTGTTTTTT
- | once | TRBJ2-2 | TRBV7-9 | CASSTRQAHTGELFF | TGTGCCAGCAGCACTAGACAGGCCCACACCGGGGAGCTGTTTTTT
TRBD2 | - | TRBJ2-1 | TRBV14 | CASSLAGGFSYNEQFF | TGTGCCAGCAGCCTAGCGGGAGGGTTCTCCTACAATGAGCAGTTCTTC
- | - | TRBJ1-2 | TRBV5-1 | CASSLPGVPGGYTF | TGCGCCAGCAGCTTGCCAGGGGTGCCAGGTGGCTACACCTTC
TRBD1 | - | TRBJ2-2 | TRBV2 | CASSAGQGNTGELFF | TGTGCCAGCAGTGCGGGACAGGGGAACACCGGGGAGCTGTTTTTT
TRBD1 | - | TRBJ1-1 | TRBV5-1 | CASSLELGDSEAFF | TGCGCCAGCAGCTTGGAGCTTGGGGACAGTGAAGCTTTCTTT
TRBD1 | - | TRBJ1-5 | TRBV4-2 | CASSQDQGGTGQPQHF | TGTGCCAGCAGCCAAGATCAGGGAGGGACAGGTCAGCCCCAGCATTTT
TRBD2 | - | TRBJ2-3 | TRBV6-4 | CASSALGGGTDTQYF | TGTGCCAGCAGTGCGCTCGGCGGGGGGACAGATACGCAGTATTTT
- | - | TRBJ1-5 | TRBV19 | CASQVVGNQPQHF | TGTGCCAGCCAGGTCGTGGGCAATCAGCCCCAGCATTTT
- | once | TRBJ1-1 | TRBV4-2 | CARAREAKTEAFF | TGTGCCAGAGCAAGGGAGGCAAAAACTGAAGCTTTCTTT
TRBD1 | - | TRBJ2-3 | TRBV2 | CASRAGTGGTDTQYF | TGTGCCAGCAGAGCCGGGACAGGGGGCACAGATACGCAGTATTTT
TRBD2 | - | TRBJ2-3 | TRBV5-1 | CASSLDGGAGTDTQYF | TGCGCCAGCAGCTTGGACGGGGGGGCCGGTACAGATACGCAGTATTTT
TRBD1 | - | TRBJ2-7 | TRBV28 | CASSFGDRVYEQYF | TGTGCCAGCAGTTTTGGGGACAGGGTCTACGAGCAGTACTTC